The entry that follows covers one T cell receptor beta chain sequence. Its cognate antigen is unknown. This specimen belongs to a study of regulatory T cells in long-lasting Graves disease. Across the study: Graves' patients, newly diagnosed, had taken antithyroid drugs under 3 months. Findings and caveats of the study: New patients shared approximately 1,000 public clonotypes, and persistent patients shared more, with under 3,000.

The CDR3 contains 16 residues. The V end lost 0 bases, the J end lost 9 bases, and 20 bases lay between the germline ends. From germline, CDR1 is KGHSH and CDR2 LQKENI. Time point denoted: newly diagnosed GD, antithyroid drugs for less than 3 months. Isolated PBMC RNA provided the starting material for the TCR library. To make TCR beta libraries, researchers used iRepertoire HTBI primers and Arm-PCR of CDR3 regions. TCRdb called the multiplex PCR reads again in MiXCR, with one record for every CDR3 protein. Among 620,000 or so distinct CDR3 sequences, 15% to 20% were seen once, and the ten largest hold roughly 18%. These data are also associated with another study on T cells in Graves' hyperthyroidism and ophthalmopathy.

This chain connects TRBV18 to TRBJ1-1, with D unresolved. This TCR came from a woman in her thirties with Graves disease. This specimen was peripheral blood mononuclear cells (PBMCs), taken at new diagnosis, from a patient treated with antithyroid drugs. The CDR3 nucleotides are TGTGCCAGCTCACCACCGATGGTATTACCCGTTTCTAAAGCTTTCTTT. Amino acid sequence: CASSPPMVLPVSKAFF. The full variable domain, rest sourced from reference TRBV18 and TRBJ1-1, is NAGVMQNPRHLVRRRGQEARLRCSPMKGHSHVYWYRQLPEEGLKFMVYLQKENIIDESGMPKERFSAEFPKEGPSILRIQQVVRGDSAAYFCASSPPMVLPVSKAFFGQGTRLTVV.